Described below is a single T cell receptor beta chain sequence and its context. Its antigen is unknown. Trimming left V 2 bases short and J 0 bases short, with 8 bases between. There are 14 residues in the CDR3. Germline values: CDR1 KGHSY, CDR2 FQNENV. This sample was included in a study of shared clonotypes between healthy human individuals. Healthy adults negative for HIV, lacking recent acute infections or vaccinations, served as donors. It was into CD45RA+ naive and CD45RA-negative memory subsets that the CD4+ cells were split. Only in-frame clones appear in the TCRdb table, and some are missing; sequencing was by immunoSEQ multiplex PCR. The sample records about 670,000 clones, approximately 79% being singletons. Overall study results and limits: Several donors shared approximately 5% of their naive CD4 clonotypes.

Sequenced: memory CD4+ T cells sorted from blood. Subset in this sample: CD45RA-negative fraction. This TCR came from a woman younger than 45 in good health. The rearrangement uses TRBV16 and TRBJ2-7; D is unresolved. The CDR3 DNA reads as TGTGCCAGCAGCCAAAGGGTCAGCTCCTACGAGCAGTACTTC. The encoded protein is CASSQRVSSYEQYF.